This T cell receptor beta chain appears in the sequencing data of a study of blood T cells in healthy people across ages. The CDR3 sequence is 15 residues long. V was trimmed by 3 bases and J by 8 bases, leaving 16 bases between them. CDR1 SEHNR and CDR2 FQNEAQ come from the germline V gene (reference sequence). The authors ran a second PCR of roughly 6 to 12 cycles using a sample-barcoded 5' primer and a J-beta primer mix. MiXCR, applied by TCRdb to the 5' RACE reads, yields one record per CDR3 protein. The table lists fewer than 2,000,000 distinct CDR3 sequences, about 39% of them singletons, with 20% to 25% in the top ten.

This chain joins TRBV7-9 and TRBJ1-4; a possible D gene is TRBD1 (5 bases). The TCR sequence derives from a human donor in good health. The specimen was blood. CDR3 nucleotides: TGTGCCAGCAGCTTTGGGGGTACACCCGAGGAAAAACTGTTTTTT. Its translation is CASSFGGTPEEKLFF.